One and the same sample provided the 31 T cell receptor beta chains below, sequenced in a study of blood T cell repertoires in COVID-19. Libraries were prepared by immunoSEQ multiplex PCR; TCRdb keeps only in-frame clonotypes and omits some of them. The sample includes 150,000 to 200,000 clones, roughly 80% of them seen just once. Sequencing input: peripheral blood. Every receptor here comes from a man in his sixties with active or convalescent COVID-19.

This clone was detected only a few times. CDR3 loop: CASSLGRGDNQPQHF. The CDR3 nucleotides are TGTGCCAGCAGCTTAGGCAGGGGCGACAATCAGCCCCAGCATTTT. The V gene is TRBV7-2, the J gene TRBJ1-5; D may be TRBD1 (6 bases). Germline CDR1 SGHTA, CDR2 FQGNSA. The length of the CDR3 is 15 residues. V was trimmed by 1 base and J by 3 bases, leaving 10 bases between them. Together with reference TRBV7-2 and TRBJ1-5, the CDR3 gives the full variable domain: GAGVSQSPSNKVTEKGKDVELRCDPISGHTALYWYRQSLGQGLEFLIYFQGNSAPDKSGLPSDRFSAERTGGSVSTLTIQRTQQEDSAVYLCASSLGRGDNQPQHFGDGTRLSIL.

This clone was counted once. The chain couples TRBV9 to TRBJ1-2; D is ambiguous. V gave up 0 bases and J gave up 1 base, with 7 bases separating them. This CDR3 contains 14 residues. Germline assignment: CDR1 SGDLS and CDR2 YYNGEE. Written as DNA, the CDR3 is TGTGCCAGCAGCGTAGCGCAGAATAACTATGGCTACACCTTC. It is translated as CASSVAQNNYGYTF.

This clone was counted between two and nine times. The rearrangement joins TRBV5-8 to TRBJ2-7; 9 nucleotides line up with TRBD2. The length of the CDR3 is 15 residues. The V gene's germline CDR1 is SGHTS and CDR2 YDEGEE. V shed 5 bases and J 4 bases; nucleotides not matched to a gene: 10. CDR3 nucleotide sequence: TGTGCCAGCAGTTTGCTGACTAGCGGAGGATACGAGCAGTACTTC. Its translation is CASSLLTSGGYEQYF.

V gene TRBV5-6 combines with J gene TRBJ2-5, with 7 bases identical to TRBD2. CDR3 size: 17 residues. Germline lookup yields CDR1 SGHDT and CDR2 YYEEEE. Losses at the gene ends were 0 bases for V and 2 bases for J; bases not matched to a gene: 10. CDR3 amino acids: CASSLAGSAGRQETQYF. The CDR3, as DNA: TGTGCCAGCAGCTTGGCCGGGTCAGCGGGACGGCAAGAGACCCAGTACTTC.

This chain connects TRBV9 to TRBJ2-1; tentatively, D is TRBD2 (6 bases). The CDR3 loop spans 15 amino acids. The V gene's germline CDR1 is SGDLS and CDR2 YYNGEE. The V and J ends lost 0 bases and 4 bases respectively, with 11 bases between them. CDR3 bases: TGTGCCAGCAGCGTAGATGCGGGATCTTACAATGAGCAGTTCTTC. Translation: CASSVDAGSYNEQFF.

The chain couples TRBV28 to TRBJ1-1; D might be TRBD1 (6 bases). Germline V gene lookup returns CDR1 MDHEN and CDR2 SYDVKM. Deletions cut 2 bases from V and 5 bases from J, with 12 bases between. This CDR3 has 14 residues. CDR3 residues: CASSLAGERTEAFF. The DNA of the CDR3 is TGTGCCAGCAGTTTAGCAGGGGAGAGGACTGAAGCTTTCTTT.

This chain joins TRBV5-1 and TRBJ2-7, with 11 bases fitting TRBD2. The trim removed 4 bases at V and 2 bases at J, leaving 5 bases unmatched. The germline CDR1 and CDR2 sequences are SGHRS and YFSETQ. The CDR3 has 15 amino acids. The CDR3 coding sequence is TGCGCCAGCAGCATAGGTAGCGGGAGGGCCTACGAGCAGTACTTC. This codes for CASSIGSGRAYEQYF.

The V gene is TRBV19, the J gene TRBJ2-1; 7 nucleotides agree with TRBD2. The CDR3 is 17 residues long. Germline CDR1 reads LNHDA; CDR2 reads SQIVND (reference sequence). With 6 bases clipped from V and 1 base from J, the junction kept 12 bases outside the gene matches. The CDR3 is CASRGGRALGSYNEQFF. The DNA of the CDR3 is TGTGCCAGTAGGGGGGGGAGGGCCCTCGGGTCCTACAATGAGCAGTTCTTC.

This rearrangement joins TRBV5-1 to TRBJ2-7, with 10 bases fitting TRBD1. CDR1 SGHRS and CDR2 YFSETQ come from the germline V gene. The CDR3 contains 16 residues. V was pared by 1 base and J by 6 bases, with 10 bases of the junction left unmatched. In DNA form, the CDR3 reads TGCGCCAGCAGCTTGTCTTTTGGGACAGGGGTGGGCGAGCAGTACTTC. Its translation is CASSLSFGTGVGEQYF.

This chain uses TRBV6-5 with TRBJ2-7, with TRBD1 matching 7 bases. Germline trimming cut 4 bases from V and 3 bases from J; bases unmatched to any gene: 6. Germline loops: CDR1 MNHEY, CDR2 SVGAGI. This CDR3 is 14 amino acids long. Here the CDR3 reads CASSLTRDSYEQYF. As DNA, the CDR3 is TGTGCCAGCAGTTTGACCAGGGACAGCTACGAGCAGTACTTC.

The chain uses TRBV19 and TRBJ1-4; 7 positions match TRBD1. Germline CDR1 is LNHDA and CDR2 is SQIVND (reference sequence). V dropped 7 bases and J dropped 8; count of bases not matched to a gene: 10. The CDR3 is 14 residues long. DNA for the CDR3: TGTGCCAGTATGAGTCGGCAGGGGGAAGAAAAACTGTTTTTT. As protein: CASMSRQGEEKLFF. Full variable domain (remainder filled in from reference TRBV19 and TRBJ1-4): DGGITQSPKYLFRKEGQNVTLSCEQNLNHDAMYWYRQDPGQGLRLIYYSQIVNDFQKGDIAEGYSVSREKKESFPLTVTSAQKNPTAFYLCASMSRQGEEKLFFGSGTQLSVL.

This chain connects TRBV7-9 to TRBJ2-5; D might be TRBD1 (6 bases). The germline V and J ends were trimmed by 0 bases and 5 bases, with 13 bases remaining between them. The CDR3 totals 15 residues. Looked up from germline, CDR1 is SEHNR and CDR2 is FQNEAQ (reference sequence). The CDR3 DNA is TGTGCCAGCAGCTTAGCGCGTACAGGGCTGGAGACCCAGTACTTC. Translation: CASSLARTGLETQYF.

This rearrangement joins TRBV29-1 to TRBJ1-1; unclear D gene. The CDR3 has 12 amino acids. Trimming pared 7 bases from V and 2 bases from J, leaving 11 bases between. From germline, CDR1 is SQVTM and CDR2 ANQGSEA. The chain's CDR3 is CSGHSRNTEAFF. Here the CDR3 DNA reads TGCAGCGGCCACTCAAGAAACACTGAAGCTTTCTTT.

The rearrangement uses TRBV5-4 and TRBJ1-5; 12 bases line up with TRBD1. The J segment lost 7 bases and the V segment lost 0 bases, leaving 5 bases of the junction unmatched. Per germline, CDR1 SGHNT and CDR2 YYREEE (reference sequence). The CDR3 is made up of 16 amino acids. In DNA, the CDR3 is TGTGCCAGCAGCTTGGGAGGGACAGGGGGCGCCCAGCCCCAGCATTTT. Translated: CASSLGGTGGAQPQHF.

CDR3 nucleotide sequence: TGTGCCAGCAGCTTAGGCGAAGCTGAAGCTTTCTTT. Translation: CASSLGEAEAFF. The chain combines TRBV7-9 with TRBJ1-1; no clear D. Germline V gene sequence: CDR1 SEHNR, CDR2 FQNEAQ (reference sequence). There are 12 residues in the CDR3. Trimming pared 1 base from V and 6 bases from J, leaving 6 bases between.

The chain links TRBV28 to TRBJ1-3; D is undetermined. The length of the CDR3 is 12 residues. CDR1 is MDHEN, CDR2 SYDVKM, per germline. V was pared by 3 bases and J by 4 bases, with 4 bases between. In nucleotides, the CDR3 is TGTGCCAGCAGTTTCCCAGGAAACACCATATATTTT. Its translation is CASSFPGNTIYF.

V is TRBV4-3 and J is TRBJ2-7; possible D gene TRBD1, 5 bases. This CDR3 has 16 amino acids. Germline CDR1 reads LGHNA; CDR2 reads YSLEER. Trimming took off 1 base at V and 3 bases at J, with 16 bases between the two ends. The CDR3 region is CASSQGLKRTHYEQYF. DNA for the CDR3: TGCGCCAGCAGCCAAGGCCTTAAGAGGACACACTACGAGCAGTACTTC.

The gene calls are TRBV14 and TRBJ1-1; D is ambiguous. The V gene's germline CDR1 is SGHDN and CDR2 FVKESK. Trimming cost V 3 bases and J 10 bases, with 15 bases left between them. This CDR3 has 13 amino acids. The CDR3 DNA sequence: TGTGCCAGCAGCCAGGATAGACTCCTAGGAGCTTTCTTT. Protein product: CASSQDRLLGAFF.

This chain connects TRBV7-2 to TRBJ2-7; 10 bases match TRBD2. The CDR3 length is 15 residues. The germline V gene has CDR1 SGHTA and CDR2 FQGNSA. After removal of 4 bases from V and 7 bases from J, the junction contained 10 bases not matched to a gene. The CDR3 sequence: CASSYSTSGLFEQYF. As DNA, the CDR3 is TGTGCCAGCAGCTACTCGACTAGCGGGTTGTTTGAGCAGTACTTC.

The chain links TRBV2 to TRBJ2-5, with D tentatively TRBD1 (6 bases). CDR3 length: 15 residues. V gave up 1 base and J gave up 4 bases, with 13 bases separating them. The germline V gene has CDR1 SNHLY and CDR2 FYNNEI. CDR3 residues: CASSEVEVGGETQYF. CDR3 DNA sequence: TGTGCCAGCAGTGAAGTTGAAGTAGGGGGAGAGACCCAGTACTTC. The full variable domain, its missing parts supplied by reference TRBV2 and TRBJ2-5, is EPEVTQTPSHQVTQMGQEVILRCVPISNHLYFYWYRQILGQKVEFLVSFYNNEISEKSEIFDDQFSVERPDGSNFTLKIRSTKLEDSAMYFCASSEVEVGGETQYFGPGTRLLVL.

The chain has TRBV5-4 and TRBJ2-3, with D tentatively TRBD1 (5 bases). Germline V gene lookup returns CDR1 SGHNT and CDR2 YYREEE (reference sequence). This CDR3 spans 14 amino acids. The V and J ends lost 2 bases and 2 bases respectively, with 9 bases between them. The CDR3 DNA sequence: TGTGCCAGCAGCTTAGGACACAACACAGATACGCAGTATTTT. Amino acid sequence: CASSLGHNTDTQYF.

The CDR3 DNA sequence: TGTGCCAGCAGCCCCCGGACCGGGATACGCTACACCTTC. It codes for CASSPRTGIRYTF. The chain has TRBV21-1 and TRBJ1-2. TRBV21-1 is assigned pseudogene status. The CDR3 has 13 amino acids.

V gene TRBV18 combines with J gene TRBJ2-1; 7 bases are a match to TRBD1. This CDR3 is built from 15 residues. Per germline, CDR1 KGHSH and CDR2 LQKENI. V lost 3 bases and J lost 3; bases outside the gene matches: 5. CDR3 DNA: TGTGCCAGCTCACCCGCGACAGGGAGCTACAATGAGCAGTTCTTC. Translated, it gives CASSPATGSYNEQFF.

V usage is TRBV20-1 and J usage is TRBJ2-1; no clear D. CDR3 size: 10 residues. Between the trimmed V and J ends, which lost 3 bases and 6 bases, there was a span of 3 bases. Per germline, CDR1 DFQATT and CDR2 SNEGSKA (reference sequence). CDR3 protein: CSASLNEQFF. The CDR3 coding sequence is TGCAGTGCTAGTCTCAATGAGCAGTTCTTC.

This chain connects TRBV5-1 to TRBJ1-5, with D perhaps matching TRBD1 (6 bases). The V gene lost 0 bases and the J gene lost 4 bases, with 11 bases spanning the gap. Per germline, CDR1 SGHRS and CDR2 YFSETQ. The CDR3 contains 15 residues. CDR3 sequence (DNA): TGCGCCAGCAGCTTGGATGGACAGAGAAATCAGCCCCAGCATTTT. It translates to CASSLDGQRNQPQHF. The full variable domain, in which reference TRBV5-1 and TRBJ1-5 provide the parts outside the CDR3, is KAGVTQTPRYLIKTRGQQVTLSCSPISGHRSVSWYQQTPGQGLQFLFEYFSETQRNKGNFPGRFSGRQFSNSRSEMNVSTLELGDSALYLCASSLDGQRNQPQHFGDGTRLSIL.

The rearrangement uses TRBV10-3 and TRBJ1-6, with D perhaps matching TRBD1 (5 bases). The V gene's germline CDR1 is ENHRY and CDR2 SYGVKD. The CDR3 covers 15 residues. Trimming removed 8 bases from V and 6 bases from J, with 17 bases in between. CDR3 loop: CAIWRGTTVNSPLHF. The CDR3 DNA sequence: TGTGCCATCTGGAGGGGCACTACAGTTAATTCACCCCTCCACTTT.

The chain joins TRBV24-1 to TRBJ2-7; 10 nucleotides match TRBD1. The CDR3 runs to 16 residues. The V and J ends lost 4 bases and 0 bases, in that order; junction bases with no gene match: 5. The germline V gene encodes CDR1 KGHDR and CDR2 SFDVKD. The CDR3 region has the DNA TGTGCCACCAGTGACCCTGACAGGGGGCTCTCCTACGAGCAGTACTTC. Amino acid sequence: CATSDPDRGLSYEQYF.

This chain uses TRBV7-3 with TRBJ1-2, with 8 bases fitting TRBD1. Trimming cost V 5 bases and J 8 bases; bases outside gene matches: 7. The CDR3 spans 13 residues. Looked up from germline, CDR1 is SGHTA and CDR2 is FQGTGA. Here the CDR3 reads CASSLDRGGGYTF. CDR3 DNA: TGTGCCAGCAGCCTTGACAGGGGCGGGGGCTACACCTTC.

This chain links TRBV10-3 with TRBJ1-3; the D is unclear. In germline, CDR1 is ENHRY, CDR2 SYGVKD. V was shortened by 3 bases and J by 0 bases, with 9 bases between the two germline ends. This CDR3 spans 15 amino acids. The CDR3 is CAISESGISGNTIYF. Here the CDR3 DNA reads TGTGCCATCAGTGAATCGGGTATCTCTGGAAACACCATATATTTT.

V is TRBV9 and J is TRBJ2-5, with a weak D call TRBD1 (5 bases). The germline V and J ends were trimmed by 0 bases and 1 base, with 19 bases remaining between them. Germline lookup yields CDR1 SGDLS and CDR2 YYNGEE. CDR3 length: 18 amino acids. CDR3 region: CASSVALGQGSSQETQYF. Here the CDR3 DNA reads TGTGCCAGCAGCGTAGCTCTCGGGCAGGGATCGTCCCAAGAGACCCAGTACTTC.

The chain is built from TRBV27 and TRBJ2-7; 7 nucleotides line up with TRBD2. Trimming removed 6 bases from V and 6 bases from J; junction bases left unmatched: 14. The CDR3 has 15 residues. Germline assignment: CDR1 MNHEY and CDR2 SMNVEV (reference sequence). The CDR3 DNA reads TGTGCCAGCAGCTGGGGTCTAGCGGCTGCGGGCGAGCAGTACTTC. This codes for CASSWGLAAAGEQYF.